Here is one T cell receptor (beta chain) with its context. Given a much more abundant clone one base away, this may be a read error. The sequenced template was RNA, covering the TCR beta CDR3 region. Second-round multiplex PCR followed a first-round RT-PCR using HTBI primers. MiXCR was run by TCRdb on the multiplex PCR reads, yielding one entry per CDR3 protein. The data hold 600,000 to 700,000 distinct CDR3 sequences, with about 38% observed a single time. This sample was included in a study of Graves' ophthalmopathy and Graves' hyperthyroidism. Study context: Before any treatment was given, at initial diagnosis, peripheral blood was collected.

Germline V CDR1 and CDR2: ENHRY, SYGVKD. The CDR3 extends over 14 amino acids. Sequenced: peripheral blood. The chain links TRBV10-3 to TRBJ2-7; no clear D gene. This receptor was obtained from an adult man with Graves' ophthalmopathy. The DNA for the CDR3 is TGTACCAGCAGTTACGGGCCACCAAGGGCGGAGCAGTACTTC. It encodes CTSSYGPPRAEQYF.